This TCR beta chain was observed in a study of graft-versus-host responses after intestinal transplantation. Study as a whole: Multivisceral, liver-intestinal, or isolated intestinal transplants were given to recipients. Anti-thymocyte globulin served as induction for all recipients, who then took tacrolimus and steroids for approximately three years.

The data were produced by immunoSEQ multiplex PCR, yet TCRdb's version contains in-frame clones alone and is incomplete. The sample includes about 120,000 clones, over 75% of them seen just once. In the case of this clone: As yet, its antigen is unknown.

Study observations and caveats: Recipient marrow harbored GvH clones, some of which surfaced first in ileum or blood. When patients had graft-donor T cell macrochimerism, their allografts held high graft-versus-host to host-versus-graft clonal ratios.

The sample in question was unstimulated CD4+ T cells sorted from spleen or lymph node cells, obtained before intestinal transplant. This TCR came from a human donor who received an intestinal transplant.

The CDR3 nucleotides are TGTGCCAGCAGCGTGACAGGGACGGTCACCGGGGAGCTGTTTTTT. Protein product: CASSVTGTVTGELFF. The genes are TRBV9 and TRBJ2-2; TRBD1 aligns across 7 bases. Germline CDR1 SGDLS, CDR2 YYNGEE. The V gene end was trimmed by 2 bases and the J gene end by 4 bases; junction bases not matched to a gene: 5. The CDR3 spans 15 residues.